Detailed here is one T cell receptor beta chain. The sample is drawn from a study of blood T cell repertoires in COVID-19. Looking at the study overall: COVID-19 samples, acute and convalescent, were from the United States, Italy and Spain. PBMCs, B-cell-depleted T cells, or T cells provided the cDNA or gDNA that made up the material.

Patients at the Seattle site were enrolled during active infection and followed longitudinally. Authors' analysis steps: Amplifying reference gene primers gave estimates of nucleated cell counts. The repertoire was sequenced with immunoSEQ multiplex PCR; TCRdb's copy has only in-frame clones and lacks some. That table furnishes V, J and clone size, whereas the DNA furnished D and trimming. The sample yields about 270,000 clones, 75% to 95% seen once. The germline V and J ends were trimmed by 0 bases and 4 bases, with 15 bases remaining between them. Germline-derived CDR1 and CDR2 are SGHTA and FQGTGA. The CDR3 has 16 residues.

This receptor was obtained from a young adult with COVID-19, enrolled during active disease. The chain has TRBV7-3 and TRBJ1-2; D is uncertain. The source material was peripheral blood. CDR3 protein: CASSLTAPPEVYGYTF. CDR3 DNA sequence: TGTGCCAGCAGCTTAACCGCCCCCCCGGAGGTCTATGGCTACACCTTC.